This T cell receptor (beta chain) was captured by sequencing in a study of breast tumors, draining lymph nodes, adjacent tissues. This clonotype was counted between two and nine times. Its antigen is unknown. Study-level findings and limits: Data only fit, rather than demonstrated, lymph node origin of most tumor T cells. Compared with basal-like, luminal-like tumors shared significantly more repertoire with nontumor tissue. Data fit most tumor T cells coming from lymph node, expanding in tumor.

Germline V CDR1 and CDR2: MGHRA, YSYEKL. V was shortened by 0 bases and J by 1 base, with 10 bases between the two germline ends. The CDR3 extends over 16 amino acids. Samples came from axillary lymph nodes draining the breast cancer. TCRdb used MiXCR to reprocess the multiplex PCR reads, holding one entry per CDR3 protein. The profile covers around 120,000 distinct CDR3 sequences, with about 20% appearing a single time and roughly 3.5% taken by the ten largest. J is TRBJ1-3 and V is TRBV4-1, with D possibly TRBD1 on 5 matching bases. Material: axillary lymph node tissue. The TCR originated in a female donor with breast cancer. Some clones in this sample may be carry-over from other donors' samples. The CDR3 DNA sequence: TGCGCCAGCAGCCAAGACACGACAGCTTCTGGAAACACCATATATTTT. It encodes CASSQDTTASGNTIYF.